This entry lists 30 T cell receptor beta chains sequenced from one sample in a study of post-analysis software for immune sequencing data. Regarding the study as a whole: Comparison of patients with controls showed a handful of TRBV segments more frequent in patients, TRBV5-6, TRBV5-1 and TRBV20-1 among them.

TCR beta libraries were prepared from cDNA with unique molecular identifiers. From the PCR reads, TCRdb called clonotypes with MiXCR, one entry per CDR3 protein. The sample has 750,000 to 900,000 distinct CDR3 sequences; 35% to 55% are singletons. These TCRs are of unknown antigen specificity. Sequencing input: blood. These receptors were obtained from a girl between 5 and 17 years old with multiple sclerosis.

This chain joins TRBV5-6 and TRBJ2-3; 14 bases match TRBD2. The CDR3 is 16 residues long. Germline V lookup: CDR1 SGHDT, CDR2 YYEEEE. The V and J ends lost 4 bases and 2 bases, in that order; junction bases with no gene match: 3. The CDR3, as DNA: TGTGCCAGCAGCGGGGGACTAGCGGGAGTCACAGATACGCAGTATTTT. Its protein product is CASSGGLAGVTDTQYF.

The chain has TRBV30 and TRBJ1-4; D unresolved. Per the germline V gene, CDR1 is GTSNPN and CDR2 is SVGIG (reference sequence). This CDR3 comprises 12 residues. V lost 1 base and J 4 bases, leaving 4 bases between the germline ends. The CDR3 sequence: CAWSGLNEKLFF. CDR3 DNA: TGTGCCTGGAGTGGACTTAATGAAAAACTGTTTTTT.

J is TRBJ2-5 and V is TRBV20-1; 8 bases are a match to TRBD2. The CDR3 is made up of 14 amino acids. The ends lost 6 bases at V and 4 bases at J; junction bases unmatched: 10. Per the germline V gene, CDR1 is DFQATT and CDR2 is SNEGSKA (reference sequence). The CDR3: CSAPVREVGETQYF. The CDR3 nucleotides read TGCAGTGCCCCCGTGCGGGAGGTCGGAGAGACCCAGTACTTC.

This clonotype was counted a few times. This rearrangement joins TRBV20-1 to TRBJ1-1, with D unresolved. There are 14 residues in the CDR3. The V and J ends lost 6 bases and 0 bases respectively, with 14 bases between them. From germline, CDR1 is DFQATT and CDR2 SNEGSKA (reference sequence). CDR3 in DNA: TGCAGTGCCCCCGCTAGACTGATGAACACTGAAGCTTTCTTT. This gives the protein CSAPARLMNTEAFF.

The V and J genes are TRBV4-3 and TRBJ2-7; no clear D gene. Germline V gives CDR1 LGHNA, CDR2 YSLEER. V lost 2 bases, J lost 1 base, and 12 bases lay in between. This CDR3 spans 15 amino acids. The CDR3 sequence is CASSQSSAGSYEQYF. In DNA, the CDR3 is TGCGCCAGCAGCCAATCGTCGGCAGGATCCTACGAGCAGTACTTC.

This clonotype appeared a few times. This chain joins TRBV6-6 and TRBJ2-7; D perhaps matches TRBD2 (6 bases). Looked up from germline, CDR1 is MNHNY and CDR2 is SVGAGI (reference sequence). The CDR3 totals 15 residues. Trimming shortened V by 7 bases and J by 2 bases, and 18 bases separated the two germline ends. CDR3 sequence: CASTFTAEGPYEQYF. CDR3 nucleotide sequence: TGTGCCAGCACCTTTACGGCGGAGGGGCCCTACGAGCAGTACTTC.

This clonotype was found many times. The rearrangement joins TRBV29-1 to TRBJ2-1; D gene ambiguous. Germline V gene lookup returns CDR1 SQVTM and CDR2 ANQGSEA. There are 12 residues in the CDR3. Written as DNA, the CDR3 is TGCACCACTAAATCAGGATACAATGAGCAGTTCTTC. Encoded protein: CTTKSGYNEQFF.

This clonotype has only one observation. The rearrangement uses TRBV7-2 and TRBJ1-2; maybe TRBD1 (5 bases). V was trimmed by 0 bases and J by 7 bases, leaving 9 bases between them. The CDR3 loop spans 13 amino acids. The germline V gene encodes CDR1 SGHTA and CDR2 FQGNSA. The CDR3 DNA reads as TGTGCCAGCAGCTTAGCGAGCCAGGGTGGCTACACCTTC. Translating it yields CASSLASQGGYTF.

V is TRBV6-1 and J is TRBJ2-7; no clear D. V lost 8 bases, J lost 3 bases, and 17 bases lay in between. Per the germline V gene, CDR1 is MNHNS and CDR2 is SASEGT. The CDR3 runs to 14 residues. CDR3 protein: CASALGGVGYEQYF. The CDR3 DNA follows: TGTGCCAGCGCCCTAGGTGGGGTTGGCTACGAGCAGTACTTC.

The CDR3 bases are TGTGCCAGCACACGTATGCCCACTGAAGCTTTCTTT. Translating gives CASTRMPTEAFF. V and J are TRBV7-9 and TRBJ1-1; D unresolved. Germline V lookup: CDR1 SEHNR, CDR2 FQNEAQ (reference sequence). This CDR3 region has 12 residues. V shed 7 bases and J shed 4 bases, with 10 bases lying between them.

This clonotype was seen a single time. The V gene is TRBV28, the J gene TRBJ2-2, with D maybe TRBD2 (6 bases). Germline CDR1 is MDHEN and CDR2 is SYDVKM. The V and J ends lost 5 bases and 4 bases respectively, with 14 bases between them. The CDR3 covers 15 residues. In DNA, the CDR3 is TGTGCCAGCAGTATCCGGGACTTGGGCACCGGGGAGCTGTTTTTT. It yields the protein CASSIRDLGTGELFF.

The J gene is TRBJ2-7, the V gene TRBV27; no clear D gene. Germline V gives CDR1 MNHEY, CDR2 SMNVEV (reference sequence). This CDR3 has 11 residues. Between the trimmed V and J ends, which lost 8 bases and 12 bases, there was a span of 17 bases. CDR3 DNA: TGTGCCAGCGCCAACCGAACCAGTGGGTACTTC. Translated, it gives CASANRTSGYF.

In its sample, this clonotype was seen a few times. The chain couples TRBV12-3 or TRBV12-4 to TRBJ2-7, with D perhaps matching TRBD2 (5 bases). V shed 5 bases and J shed 2 bases, with 19 bases lying between them. The length of the CDR3 is 16 residues. The CDR3: CASSAPGSNGAYEQYF. Written as DNA, the CDR3 is TGTGCCAGCAGTGCCCCGGGGAGTAACGGGGCCTACGAGCAGTACTTC.

The chain carries TRBV4-1 and TRBJ2-1, with 9 bases aligning to TRBD2. The CDR3 totals 16 residues. Germline V lookup: CDR1 MGHRA, CDR2 YSYEKL. With 0 bases clipped from V and 4 bases from J, the junction kept 4 bases outside the gene matches. Here the CDR3 reads CASSQDEAGGYNEQFF. Here the CDR3 DNA reads TGCGCCAGCAGCCAAGATGAAGCGGGGGGTTACAATGAGCAGTTCTTC.

There are a few counts of this clonotype. This chain joins TRBV20-1 and TRBJ1-6, with TRBD1 matching over 7 bases. CDR3 length: 15 residues. With V trimmed by 3 bases and J by 6 bases, 8 bases remained unmatched. CDR1 is DFQATT, CDR2 SNEGSKA, per germline (reference sequence). The CDR3 DNA sequence: TGCAGTGCTAGGATCCCCGGGACAGTTAATTCACCCCTCCACTTT. This sequence encodes CSARIPGTVNSPLHF.

The rearrangement uses TRBV6-2 or TRBV6-3 and TRBJ1-2; D might be TRBD1 (6 bases). Trimming cost V 4 bases and J 2 bases, with 11 bases left between them. The germline CDR1 and CDR2 sequences are MNHEY and SVGEGT. The length of the CDR3 is 14 residues. The CDR3 here is CASSWGADNYGYTF. CDR3 DNA sequence: TGTGCCAGCAGTTGGGGGGCTGACAACTATGGCTACACCTTC.

The rearrangement links TRBV24-1 to TRBJ2-7; D is unclear. The J call may be mistaken, given a closer DNA end match to TRBJ2-5. There are 16 residues in the CDR3. CDR1 is KGHDR and CDR2 is SFDVKD in the germline V gene. The CDR3 DNA is TGTGCCACCAGTGATTTCAGGCCCGGGCATGAAGAGACCCAGTACTTC. This sequence encodes CATSDFRPGHEETQYF.

In this sample, this clonotype turned up once. The chain combines TRBV4-2 with TRBJ2-1; 10 bases map to TRBD2. The CDR3 contains 16 residues. In germline, CDR1 is LGHNA, CDR2 YNFKEQ. After removal of 1 base from V and 6 bases from J, the junction contained 6 bases not matched to a gene. The CDR3 reads CASSQAPSGSPNEQFF. The DNA for the CDR3 is TGTGCCAGCAGCCAAGCGCCTAGCGGGAGTCCCAATGAGCAGTTCTTC.

The chain combines TRBV20-1 with TRBJ2-7, with TRBD1 matching 9 bases. This CDR3 is 16 amino acids long. The J segment lost 3 bases and the V segment lost 6 bases, leaving 15 bases of the junction unmatched. Germline V gene sequence: CDR1 DFQATT, CDR2 SNEGSKA (reference sequence). The CDR3 reads CSAPPQTGGKVYEQYF. CDR3 sequence (DNA): TGCAGTGCCCCGCCCCAGACAGGGGGGAAAGTCTACGAGCAGTACTTC.

This clonotype has more than one count but fewer than ten. V gene TRBV5-1 combines with J gene TRBJ2-5, with D possibly matching TRBD1 (6 bases). With 3 bases removed from V and 2 bases from J, the gap between germline ends came to 14 bases. The CDR3 consists of 15 residues. The germline V gene encodes CDR1 SGHRS and CDR2 YFSETQ. CDR3 DNA sequence: TGCGCCAGCAGCTACAGGGTAGCCGAGCAAGAGACCCAGTACTTC. It is translated as CASSYRVAEQETQYF.

This rearrangement joins TRBV12-3 or TRBV12-4 to TRBJ2-7; maybe TRBD1 (7 bases). V shed 6 bases and J shed 0 bases, with 18 bases lying between them. The CDR3 is 16 residues long. CDR3 amino acids: CASSSAGGRSSYEQYF. Here the CDR3 DNA reads TGTGCCAGCAGCTCCGCAGGGGGGCGGAGCTCCTACGAGCAGTACTTC.

This clonotype was seen only a few times. The chain uses TRBV7-8 and TRBJ2-7; the match to TRBD1 covers 9 bases. Germline assignment: CDR1 SGHVS and CDR2 FQNEAQ. V lost 5 bases to trimming and J lost 0 bases; unmatched junction nucleotides: 5. The CDR3 is made up of 15 amino acids. The DNA for the CDR3 is TGTGCCAGCAGCCAGGGACAGGGAGTCTCCTACGAGCAGTACTTC. Protein product: CASSQGQGVSYEQYF.

The rearrangement uses TRBV12-3 or TRBV12-4 and TRBJ1-2; 9 nucleotides align to TRBD1. Trimming cost V 4 bases and J 2 bases; bases outside gene matches: 8. CDR3 length equals 16 residues. The CDR3 loop is CASSSGTGWRNYGYTF. In nucleotides, the CDR3 is TGTGCCAGCAGTTCAGGGACAGGGTGGAGGAACTATGGCTACACCTTC.

The chain uses TRBV24-1 and TRBJ2-5; 8 nucleotides match TRBD1. This CDR3 spans 14 amino acids. Unmatched junction bases numbered 4, after V lost 3 bases and J lost 5 bases. Germline V lookup: CDR1 KGHDR, CDR2 SFDVKD. CDR3 residues: CATSDRTGHETQYF. CDR3 in DNA: TGTGCCACCAGTGATCGGACAGGGCACGAGACCCAGTACTTC.

The chain has TRBV7-9 and TRBJ1-4; D might be TRBD1 (6 bases). This CDR3 region has 18 residues. Deletions cut 5 bases from V and 0 bases from J, with 19 bases between. Per the germline V gene, CDR1 is SEHNR and CDR2 is FQNEAQ (reference sequence). CDR3: CASSTRQADFATNEKLFF. CDR3 DNA sequence: TGTGCCAGCAGCACCCGACAGGCCGACTTTGCAACTAATGAAAAACTGTTTTTT.

This clonotype came up a few times. The chain couples TRBV24-1 to TRBJ2-3, with 10 bases lining up with TRBD1. The CDR3 has 15 residues. CDR1 and CDR2 from the germline V gene are KGHDR and SFDVKD. The trim removed 7 bases at V and 6 bases at J, leaving 9 bases unmatched. The CDR3 loop reads CATSHPGQGKDTQYF. In DNA, the CDR3 is TGTGCCACCAGCCATCCGGGACAGGGGAAGGATACGCAGTATTTT.

The chain couples TRBV14 to TRBJ2-7; possibly TRBD1 or TRBD2 for D (5 bases each). CDR1 is SGHDN and CDR2 is FVKESK in the germline V gene. Trimming shortened V by 2 bases and J by 1 base, and 15 bases separated the two germline ends. The CDR3 length is 16 residues. CDR3 amino acids: CASSQRPGTGSYEQYF. The CDR3 DNA is TGTGCCAGCAGCCAACGTCCCGGGACGGGATCCTACGAGCAGTACTTC.

The J gene is TRBJ2-7, the V gene TRBV14, with no clear D. Looked up from germline, CDR1 is SGHDN and CDR2 is FVKESK. V was cut by 1 base and J by 1 base, with 11 bases left in between. CDR3 length equals 15 residues. The CDR3 reads CASSQGPHPSYEQYF. DNA for the CDR3: TGTGCCAGCAGCCAAGGCCCTCACCCATCCTACGAGCAGTACTTC.

The gene calls are TRBV7-9 and TRBJ2-1; tentatively, D is TRBD2 (6 bases). The CDR3 contains 14 residues. Germline loops: CDR1 SEHNR, CDR2 FQNEAQ (reference sequence). The V end lost 9 bases, the J end lost 0 bases, and 12 bases lay between the germline ends. As DNA, the CDR3 is TGTGCCAGTCCCCGGGGGAGCTCCTACAATGAGCAGTTCTTC. Protein: CASPRGSSYNEQFF.

This clonotype was recorded a few times. The chain is built from TRBV29-1 and TRBJ2-1, with 7 bases lining up with TRBD1. The CDR3 has 14 amino acids. Germline values: CDR1 SQVTM, CDR2 ANQGSEA. After removal of 7 bases from V and 9 bases from J, the junction contained 15 bases not matched to a gene. In nucleotides, the CDR3 is TGCAGCGCCCAGTCCCGGGACAGTTTTAGTGAGCAGTTCTTC. It codes for CSAQSRDSFSEQFF.